Below, one T cell receptor (beta chain) is given with its context. The antigen is unknown. This specimen comes from a study of T-cell memory formation after mild COVID-19. Whole-study context: For the most part, TCR clusters were specific to one donor.

V was cut by 1 base and J by 3 bases, with 5 bases left in between. This CDR3 region has 12 residues. Per the germline V gene, CDR1 is SGDLS and CDR2 is YYNGEE. General observations from the study: CD4+ contracting clones were mainly CM and EM; CD8+ ones, EMRA. Day 15 to 85 contractors were CD4/CD8 balanced; later expanders leaned CD4+.

Constant-segment primers were used for 5'RACE, and the resulting TCR alpha and TCR beta cDNA libraries carried sample barcodes and UMIs. TCRdb re-derived calls from the 5' RACE reads in MiXCR, one entry per CDR3 protein. The profile covers 250,000 to 400,000 distinct CDR3 sequences, with approximately 15% appearing a single time and around a fifth taken by the ten largest. Specimen: PBMCs or a T cell subset sorted from them (not recorded which). This TCR was sampled from a man aged 18 to 30 who had mild COVID-19 (a few samples of this study predate the infection). Cell type and time point are not known. The chain is built from TRBV9 and TRBJ2-7; D unclear. The CDR3 loop reads CASSVTDYEQYF. The CDR3 DNA reads as TGTGCCAGCAGCGTAACAGACTACGAGCAGTACTTC.